Sequencing of this TCR beta chain was carried out in a study of control samples from healthy donors and cancer patients. Produced via immunoSEQ multiplex PCR; TCRdb's table is partial and in-frame only. Found here are about 82,000 clones, approximately 94% of them singletons; the top ten hold around 5%. Germline V CDR1 and CDR2: SGHAT, FQNNGV. CDR3 length equals 16 residues. V was pared by 5 bases and J by 11 bases, with 22 bases between. Material: blood. The TCR was taken from a young woman in good health. The V and J genes are TRBV11-2 and TRBJ1-6, with a possible D match to TRBD1 (5 bases). In nucleotides, the CDR3 is TGTGCCAGCAGCAGACTCTGGACACTTTCAAGGGCACCCCTCCACTTT. This translates into CASSRLWTLSRAPLHF.